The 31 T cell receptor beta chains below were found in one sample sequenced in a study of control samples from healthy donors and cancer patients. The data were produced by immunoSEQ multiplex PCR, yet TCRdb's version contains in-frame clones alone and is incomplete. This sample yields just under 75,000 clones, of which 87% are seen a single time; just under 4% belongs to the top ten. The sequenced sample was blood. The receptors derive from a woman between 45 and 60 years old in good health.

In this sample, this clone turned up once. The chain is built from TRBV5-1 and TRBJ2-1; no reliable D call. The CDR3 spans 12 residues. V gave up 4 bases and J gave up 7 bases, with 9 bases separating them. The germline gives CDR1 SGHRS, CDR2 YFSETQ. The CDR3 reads CASSLSNNEQFF. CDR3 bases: TGCGCCAGCAGCCTGTCAAATAATGAGCAGTTCTTC.

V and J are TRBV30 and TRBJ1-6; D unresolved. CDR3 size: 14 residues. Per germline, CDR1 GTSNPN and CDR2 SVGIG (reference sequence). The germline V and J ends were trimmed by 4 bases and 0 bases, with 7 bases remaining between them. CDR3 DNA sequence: TGTGCCTGGAAACGGAGCTCCTATAATTCACCCCTCCACTTT. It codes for CAWKRSSYNSPLHF.

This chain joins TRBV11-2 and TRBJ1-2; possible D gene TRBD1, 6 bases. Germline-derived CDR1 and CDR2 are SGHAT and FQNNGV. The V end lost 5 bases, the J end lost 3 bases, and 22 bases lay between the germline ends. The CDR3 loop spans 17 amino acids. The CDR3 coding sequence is TGTGCCAGCAGCGCGTTGGGAGGGGGGAGGAAAGACTATGGCTACACCTTC. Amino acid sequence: CASSALGGGRKDYGYTF.

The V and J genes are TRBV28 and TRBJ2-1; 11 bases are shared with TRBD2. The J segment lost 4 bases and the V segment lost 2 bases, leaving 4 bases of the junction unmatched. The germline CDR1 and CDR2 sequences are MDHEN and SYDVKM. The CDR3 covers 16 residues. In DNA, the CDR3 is TGTGCCAGCAGTTTAACTGGGACTAGCGGATACAATGAGCAGTTCTTC. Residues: CASSLTGTSGYNEQFF.

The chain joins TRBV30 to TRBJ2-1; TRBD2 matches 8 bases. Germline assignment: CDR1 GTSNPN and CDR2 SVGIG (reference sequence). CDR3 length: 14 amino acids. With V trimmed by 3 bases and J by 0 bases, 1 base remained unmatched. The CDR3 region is CAWSTSGSYNEQFF. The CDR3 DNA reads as TGTGCCTGGAGCACTAGCGGCTCCTACAATGAGCAGTTCTTC.

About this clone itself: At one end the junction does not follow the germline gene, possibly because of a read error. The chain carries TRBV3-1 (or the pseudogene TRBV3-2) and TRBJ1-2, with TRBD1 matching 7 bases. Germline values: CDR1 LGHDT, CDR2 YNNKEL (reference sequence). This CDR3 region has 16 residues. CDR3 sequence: CASSQADRTGAYGYTF. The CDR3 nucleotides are TGTGCCAGCAGTCAAGCGGACAGGACCGGGGCATATGGCTACACCTTC.

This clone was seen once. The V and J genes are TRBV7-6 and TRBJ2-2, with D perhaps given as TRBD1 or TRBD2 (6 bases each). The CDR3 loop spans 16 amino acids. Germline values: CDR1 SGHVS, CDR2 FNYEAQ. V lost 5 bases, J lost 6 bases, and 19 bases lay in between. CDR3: CASSHREVGKAGELFF. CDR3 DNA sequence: TGTGCCAGCAGCCACAGGGAGGTTGGGAAGGCCGGGGAGCTGTTTTTT. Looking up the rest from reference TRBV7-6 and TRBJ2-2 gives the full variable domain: GAGVSQSPRYKVTKRGQDVALRCDPISGHVSLYWYRQALGQGPEFLTYFNYEAQQDKSGLPNDRFSAERPEGSISTLTIQRTEQRDSAMYRCASSHREVGKAGELFFGEGSRLTVL.

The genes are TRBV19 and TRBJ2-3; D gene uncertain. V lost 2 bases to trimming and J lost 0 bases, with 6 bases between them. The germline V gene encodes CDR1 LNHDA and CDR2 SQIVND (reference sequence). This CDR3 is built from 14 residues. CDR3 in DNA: TGTGCCAGTAGTATATCGGAGAGCACAGATACGCAGTATTTT. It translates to CASSISESTDTQYF.

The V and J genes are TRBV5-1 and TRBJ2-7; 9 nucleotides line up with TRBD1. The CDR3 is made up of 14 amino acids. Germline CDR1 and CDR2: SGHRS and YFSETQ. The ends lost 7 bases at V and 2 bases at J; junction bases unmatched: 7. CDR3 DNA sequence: TGCGCCAGCTCGTCCGGGACAGGGCCCTACGAGCAGTACTTC. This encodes CASSSGTGPYEQYF.

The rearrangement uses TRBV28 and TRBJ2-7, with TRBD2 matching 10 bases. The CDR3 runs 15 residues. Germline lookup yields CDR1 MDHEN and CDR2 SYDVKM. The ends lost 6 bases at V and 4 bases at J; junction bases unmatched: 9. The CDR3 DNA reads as TGTGCCAGCAGCTTGGCGGCTAGCGGGAGTTACGAGCAGTACTTC. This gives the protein CASSLAASGSYEQYF.

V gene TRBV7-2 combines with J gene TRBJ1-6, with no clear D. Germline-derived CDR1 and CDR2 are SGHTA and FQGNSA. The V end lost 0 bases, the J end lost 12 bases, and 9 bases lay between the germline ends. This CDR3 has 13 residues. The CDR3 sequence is CASSLAPPEPLHF. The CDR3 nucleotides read TGTGCCAGCAGCTTAGCTCCCCCCGAACCCCTCCACTTT.

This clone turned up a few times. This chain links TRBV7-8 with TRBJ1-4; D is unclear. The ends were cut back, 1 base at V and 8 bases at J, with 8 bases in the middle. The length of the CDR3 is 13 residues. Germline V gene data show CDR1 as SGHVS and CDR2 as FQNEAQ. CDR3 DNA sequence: TGTGCCAGCAGCTTAGGGGTGGCGGAAAAACTGTTTTTT. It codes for CASSLGVAEKLFF.

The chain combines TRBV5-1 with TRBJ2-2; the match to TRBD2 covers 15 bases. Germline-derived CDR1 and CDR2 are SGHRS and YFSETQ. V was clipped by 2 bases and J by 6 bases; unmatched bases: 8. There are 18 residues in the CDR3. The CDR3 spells CASSFRTSGRERAGELFF. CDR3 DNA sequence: TGCGCCAGCAGCTTCCGGACTAGCGGGAGGGAAAGGGCCGGGGAGCTGTTTTTT.

The DNA for the CDR3 is TGTGCCAGCAGCGCGCAGGACAGGGGATTACAGCCCCAGCATTTT. Protein product: CASSAQDRGLQPQHF. The gene calls are TRBV6-2 or TRBV6-3 and TRBJ1-5; the match to TRBD1 covers 9 bases. V gave up 6 bases and J gave up 7 bases; unmatched junction bases: 10. The CDR3 covers 15 residues. Germline assignment: CDR1 MNHEY and CDR2 SVGEGT.

This chain's CDR3 is CASSEGTSGRGREQYF. The CDR3, as DNA: TGTGCCAGCAGTGAAGGGACTAGCGGGAGGGGTCGCGAGCAGTACTTC. The chain carries TRBV2 and TRBJ2-7; 15 bases fit TRBD2. Germline V CDR1 and CDR2: SNHLY, FYNNEI. V trimming: 1 base; J trimming: 6 bases; junction bases outside the gene matches: 4. This CDR3 is built from 16 residues.

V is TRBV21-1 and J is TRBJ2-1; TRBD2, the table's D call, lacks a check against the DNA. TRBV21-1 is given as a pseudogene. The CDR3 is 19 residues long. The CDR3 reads CASSKIETSGSLSYNEQFF. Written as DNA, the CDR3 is TGTGCCAGCAGCAAAATAGAGACTAGCGGGAGTCTTTCCTACAATGAGCAGTTCTTC.

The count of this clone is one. In nucleotides, the CDR3 is TGCGCCAGCAGTGATGCTAAGGGCCTGACAGGGAGATTCTACAATGAGCAGTTCTTC. Amino acid sequence: CASSDAKGLTGRFYNEQFF. The chain joins TRBV10-1 to TRBJ2-1; 7 positions agree with TRBD1. Germline CDR1 WNHNN, CDR2 SYGVQD (reference sequence). V was pared by 3 bases and J by 3 bases, with 17 bases of the junction left unmatched. The CDR3 spans 19 residues.

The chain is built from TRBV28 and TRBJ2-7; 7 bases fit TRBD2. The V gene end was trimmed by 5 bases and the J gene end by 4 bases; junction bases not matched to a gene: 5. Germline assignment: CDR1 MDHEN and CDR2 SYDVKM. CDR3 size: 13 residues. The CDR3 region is CASSGLVEYEQYF. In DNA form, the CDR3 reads TGTGCCAGCAGTGGACTAGTCGAATACGAGCAGTACTTC.

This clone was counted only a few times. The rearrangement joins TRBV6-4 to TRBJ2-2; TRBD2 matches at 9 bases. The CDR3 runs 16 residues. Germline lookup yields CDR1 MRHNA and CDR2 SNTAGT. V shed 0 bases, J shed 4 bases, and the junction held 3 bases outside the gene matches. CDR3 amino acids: CASSDSAGGSTGELFF. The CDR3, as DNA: TGTGCCAGCAGTGACTCGGCGGGGGGGAGCACCGGGGAGCTGTTTTTT.

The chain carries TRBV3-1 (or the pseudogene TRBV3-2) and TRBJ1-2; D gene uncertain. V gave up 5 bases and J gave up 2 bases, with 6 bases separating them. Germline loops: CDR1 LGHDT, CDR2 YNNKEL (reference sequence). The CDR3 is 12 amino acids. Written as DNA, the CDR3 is TGTGCCAGCAGCGGACGAAACTATGGCTACACCTTC. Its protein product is CASSGRNYGYTF.

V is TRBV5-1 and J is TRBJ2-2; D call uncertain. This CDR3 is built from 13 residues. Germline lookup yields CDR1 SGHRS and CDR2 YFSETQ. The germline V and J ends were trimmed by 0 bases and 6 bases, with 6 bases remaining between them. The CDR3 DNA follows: TGCGCCAGCAGCTTGGGTGTCGCCGGGGAGCTGTTTTTT. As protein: CASSLGVAGELFF.

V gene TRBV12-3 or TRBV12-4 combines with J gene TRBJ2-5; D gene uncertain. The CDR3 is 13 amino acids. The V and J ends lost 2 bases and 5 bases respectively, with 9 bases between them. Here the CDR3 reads CASSLPSRETQYF. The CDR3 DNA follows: TGTGCCAGCAGTTTACCCAGCCGGGAGACCCAGTACTTC.

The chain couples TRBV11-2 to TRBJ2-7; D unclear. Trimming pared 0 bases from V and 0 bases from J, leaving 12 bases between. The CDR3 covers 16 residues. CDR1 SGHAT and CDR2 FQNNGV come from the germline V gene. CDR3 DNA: TGTGCCAGCAGCTTAGATCGCGGCATATACTCCTACGAGCAGTACTTC. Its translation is CASSLDRGIYSYEQYF.

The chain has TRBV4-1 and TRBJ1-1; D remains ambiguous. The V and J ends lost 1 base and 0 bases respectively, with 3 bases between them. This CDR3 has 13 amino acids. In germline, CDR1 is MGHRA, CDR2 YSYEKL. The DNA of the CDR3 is TGCGCCAGCAGCCAAGTCATGAACACTGAAGCTTTCTTT. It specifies CASSQVMNTEAFF.

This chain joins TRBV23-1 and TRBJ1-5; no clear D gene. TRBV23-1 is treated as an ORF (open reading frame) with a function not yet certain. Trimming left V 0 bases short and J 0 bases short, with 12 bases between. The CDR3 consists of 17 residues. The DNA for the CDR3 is TGCGCCAGCAGTCAATCCCCCCCAGATTATAGCAATCAGCCCCAGCATTTT. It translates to CASSQSPPDYSNQPQHF.

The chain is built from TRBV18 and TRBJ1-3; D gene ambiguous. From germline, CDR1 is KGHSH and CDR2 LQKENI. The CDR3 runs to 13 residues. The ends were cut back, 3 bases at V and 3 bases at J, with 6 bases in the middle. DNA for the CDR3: TGTGCCAGCTCACCGCAGCTTGGAAACACCATATATTTT. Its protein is CASSPQLGNTIYF.

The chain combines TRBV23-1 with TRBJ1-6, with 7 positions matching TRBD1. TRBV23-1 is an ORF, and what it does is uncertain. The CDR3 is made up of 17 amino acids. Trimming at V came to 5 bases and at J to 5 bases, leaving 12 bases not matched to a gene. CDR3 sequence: CASSVETGQKDNSPLHF. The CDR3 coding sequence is TGCGCCAGCAGTGTAGAGACAGGGCAGAAGGATAATTCACCCCTCCACTTT.

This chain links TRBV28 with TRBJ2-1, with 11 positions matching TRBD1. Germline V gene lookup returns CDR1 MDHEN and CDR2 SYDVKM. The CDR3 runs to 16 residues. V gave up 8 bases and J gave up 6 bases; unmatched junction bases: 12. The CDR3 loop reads CASGEVGTGGGNEQFF. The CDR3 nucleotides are TGTGCCAGCGGGGAAGTTGGGACAGGGGGTGGCAATGAGCAGTTCTTC.

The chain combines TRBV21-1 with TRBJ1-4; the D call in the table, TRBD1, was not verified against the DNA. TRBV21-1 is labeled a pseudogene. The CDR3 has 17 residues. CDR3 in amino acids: CASSKAQGHATNEKLFF. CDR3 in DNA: TGTGCCAGCAGCAAAGCGCAGGGACACGCAACTAATGAAAAACTGTTTTTT.

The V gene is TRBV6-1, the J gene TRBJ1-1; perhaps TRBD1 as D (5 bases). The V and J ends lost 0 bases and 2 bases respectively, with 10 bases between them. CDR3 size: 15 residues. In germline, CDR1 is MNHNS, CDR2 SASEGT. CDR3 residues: CASSEAWGPNTEAFF. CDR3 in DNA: TGTGCCAGCAGTGAAGCGTGGGGCCCCAACACTGAAGCTTTCTTT.

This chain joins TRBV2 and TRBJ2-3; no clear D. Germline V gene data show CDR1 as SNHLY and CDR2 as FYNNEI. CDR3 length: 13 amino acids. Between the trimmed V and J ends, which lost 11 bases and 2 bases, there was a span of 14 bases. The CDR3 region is CAGRARDTDTQYF. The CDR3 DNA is TGTGCCGGAAGGGCGAGAGACACAGATACGCAGTATTTT.